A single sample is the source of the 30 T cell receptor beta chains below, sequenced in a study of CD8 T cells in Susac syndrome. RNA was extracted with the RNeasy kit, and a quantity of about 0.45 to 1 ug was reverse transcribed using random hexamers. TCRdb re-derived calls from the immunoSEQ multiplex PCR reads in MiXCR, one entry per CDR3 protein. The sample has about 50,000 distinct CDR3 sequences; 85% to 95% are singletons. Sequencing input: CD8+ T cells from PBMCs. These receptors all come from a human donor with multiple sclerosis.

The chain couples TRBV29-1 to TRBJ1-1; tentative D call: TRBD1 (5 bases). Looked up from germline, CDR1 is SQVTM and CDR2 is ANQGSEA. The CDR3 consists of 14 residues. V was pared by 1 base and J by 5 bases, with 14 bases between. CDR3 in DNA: TGCAGCGTTGAAGGCGACAGTGAGACGACTGAAGCTTTCTTT. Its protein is CSVEGDSETTEAFF.

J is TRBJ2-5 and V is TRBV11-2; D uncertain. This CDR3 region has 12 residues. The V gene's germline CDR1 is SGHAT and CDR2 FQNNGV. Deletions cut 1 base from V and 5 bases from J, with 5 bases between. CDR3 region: CASSLVGETQYF. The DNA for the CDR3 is TGTGCCAGCAGCTTAGTCGGCGAGACCCAGTACTTC.

The CDR3 DNA reads TGTGCCAGCAGCTTAGCGTCCAGCGGGGGGCCGGAGCAGTTCTTC. Encoded protein: CASSLASSGGPEQFF. The chain joins TRBV7-8 to TRBJ2-1; 9 bases are a match to TRBD2. The CDR3 loop spans 15 amino acids. Germline CDR1 reads SGHVS; CDR2 reads FQNEAQ. Losses at the gene ends were 0 bases for V and 10 bases for J; bases not matched to a gene: 7.

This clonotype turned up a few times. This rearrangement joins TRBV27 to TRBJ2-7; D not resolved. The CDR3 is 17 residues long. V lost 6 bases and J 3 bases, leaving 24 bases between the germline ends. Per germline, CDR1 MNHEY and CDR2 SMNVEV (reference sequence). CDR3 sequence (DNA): TGTGCCAGCAGCCTCCTGGCCGGACCCGAACACCTCTACGAGCAGTACTTC. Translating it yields CASSLLAGPEHLYEQYF.

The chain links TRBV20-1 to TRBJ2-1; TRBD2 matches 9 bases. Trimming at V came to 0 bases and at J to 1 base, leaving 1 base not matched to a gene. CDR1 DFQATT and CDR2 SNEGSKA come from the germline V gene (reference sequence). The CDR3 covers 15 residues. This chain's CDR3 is CSARESGGSYNEQFF. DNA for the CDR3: TGCAGTGCTAGAGAGAGCGGGGGGTCCTACAATGAGCAGTTCTTC.

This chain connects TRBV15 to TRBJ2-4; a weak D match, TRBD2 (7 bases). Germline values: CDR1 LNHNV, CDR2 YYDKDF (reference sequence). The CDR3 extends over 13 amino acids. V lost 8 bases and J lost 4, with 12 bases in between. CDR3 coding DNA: TGTGCCACCGGGGGGGGCGAGAAAAACATTCAGTACTTC. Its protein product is CATGGGEKNIQYF.

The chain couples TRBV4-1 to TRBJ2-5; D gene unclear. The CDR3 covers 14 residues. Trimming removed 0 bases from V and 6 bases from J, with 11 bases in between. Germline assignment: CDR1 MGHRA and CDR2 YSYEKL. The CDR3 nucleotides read TGCGCCAGCAGCCAAGAGGCTTTCCTAAAGACCCAGTACTTC. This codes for CASSQEAFLKTQYF.

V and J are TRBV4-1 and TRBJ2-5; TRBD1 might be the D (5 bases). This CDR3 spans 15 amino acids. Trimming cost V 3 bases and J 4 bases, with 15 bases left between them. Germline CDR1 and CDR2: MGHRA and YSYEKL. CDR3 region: CASSHLQGSRETQYF. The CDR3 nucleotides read TGCGCCAGCAGCCATCTTCAGGGATCGAGAGAGACCCAGTACTTC.

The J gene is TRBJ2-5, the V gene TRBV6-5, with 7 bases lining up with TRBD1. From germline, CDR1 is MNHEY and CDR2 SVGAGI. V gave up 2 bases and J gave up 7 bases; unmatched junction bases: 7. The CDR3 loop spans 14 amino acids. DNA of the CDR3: TGTGCCAGCAGTTACGAGGGGGCCATAGGGACCCAGTACTTC. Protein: CASSYEGAIGTQYF.

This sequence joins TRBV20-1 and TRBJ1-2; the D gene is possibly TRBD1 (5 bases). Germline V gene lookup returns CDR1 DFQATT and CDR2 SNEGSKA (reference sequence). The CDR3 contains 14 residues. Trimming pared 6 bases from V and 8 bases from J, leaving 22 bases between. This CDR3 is CSAPSPQGIKGYTF. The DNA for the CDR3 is TGCAGTGCCCCATCACCGCAGGGCATCAAGGGCTACACCTTC.

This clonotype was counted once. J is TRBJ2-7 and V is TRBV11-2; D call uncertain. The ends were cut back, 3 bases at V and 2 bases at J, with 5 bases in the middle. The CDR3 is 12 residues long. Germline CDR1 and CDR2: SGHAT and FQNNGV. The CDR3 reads CASSFGPYEQYF. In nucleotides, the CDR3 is TGTGCCAGCAGCTTCGGGCCCTACGAGCAGTACTTC.

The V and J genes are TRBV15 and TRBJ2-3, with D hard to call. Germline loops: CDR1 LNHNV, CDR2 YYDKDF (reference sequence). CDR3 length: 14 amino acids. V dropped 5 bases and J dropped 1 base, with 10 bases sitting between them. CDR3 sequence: CATSPTERTDTQYF. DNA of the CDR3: TGTGCCACCAGCCCAACGGAGCGCACAGATACGCAGTATTTT.

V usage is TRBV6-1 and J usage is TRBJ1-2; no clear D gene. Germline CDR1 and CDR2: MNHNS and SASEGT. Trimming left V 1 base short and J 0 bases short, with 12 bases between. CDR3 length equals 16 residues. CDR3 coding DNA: TGTGCCAGCAGTGAAGGTGGGCAGCCATCTAACTATGGCTACACCTTC. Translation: CASSEGGQPSNYGYTF.

The chain's CDR3 is CSATSRWEETQYF. CDR3 DNA sequence: TGCAGTGCGACTTCAAGGTGGGAAGAGACCCAGTACTTC. The rearrangement joins TRBV20-1 to TRBJ2-5; D not resolved. CDR3 size: 13 residues. Germline V gives CDR1 DFQATT, CDR2 SNEGSKA (reference sequence). V was clipped by 6 bases and J by 3 bases, with 14 bases between them.

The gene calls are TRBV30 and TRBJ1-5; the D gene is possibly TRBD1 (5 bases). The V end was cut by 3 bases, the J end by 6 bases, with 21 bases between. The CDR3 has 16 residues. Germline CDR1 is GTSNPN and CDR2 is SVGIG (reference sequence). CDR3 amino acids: CAWSAGLGGFGQPQHF. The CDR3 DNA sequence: TGTGCCTGGAGCGCGGGTTTGGGGGGTTTCGGTCAGCCCCAGCATTTT.

The CDR3: CASSQFGGETEAFF. CDR3 sequence (DNA): TGCGCCAGCAGCCAGTTTGGGGGGGAAACTGAAGCTTTCTTT. The chain carries TRBV4-3 and TRBJ1-1; the D gene is possibly TRBD1 (5 bases). The CDR3 has 14 residues. V lost 3 bases, J lost 5 bases, and 13 bases lay in between. CDR1 is LGHNA, CDR2 YSLEER, per germline.

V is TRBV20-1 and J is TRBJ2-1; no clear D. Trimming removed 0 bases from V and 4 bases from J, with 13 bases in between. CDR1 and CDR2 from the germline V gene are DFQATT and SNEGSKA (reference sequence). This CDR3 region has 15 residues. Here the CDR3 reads CSARDYSPAYNEQFF. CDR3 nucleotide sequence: TGCAGTGCTAGAGATTATTCCCCCGCTTACAATGAGCAGTTCTTC.

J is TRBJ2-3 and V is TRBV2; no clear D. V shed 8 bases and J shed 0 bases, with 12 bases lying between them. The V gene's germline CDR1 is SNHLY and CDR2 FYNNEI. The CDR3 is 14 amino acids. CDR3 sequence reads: CASSGVSSTDTQYF. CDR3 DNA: TGTGCCAGCTCGGGCGTCTCTAGCACAGATACGCAGTATTTT.

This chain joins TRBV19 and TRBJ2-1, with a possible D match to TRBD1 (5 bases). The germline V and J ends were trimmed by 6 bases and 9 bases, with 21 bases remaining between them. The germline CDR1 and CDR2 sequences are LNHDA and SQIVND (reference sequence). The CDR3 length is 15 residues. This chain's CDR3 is CASRFVGEGLGEQFF. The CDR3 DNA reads TGTGCCAGTAGATTCGTAGGGGAAGGGTTAGGTGAGCAGTTCTTC.

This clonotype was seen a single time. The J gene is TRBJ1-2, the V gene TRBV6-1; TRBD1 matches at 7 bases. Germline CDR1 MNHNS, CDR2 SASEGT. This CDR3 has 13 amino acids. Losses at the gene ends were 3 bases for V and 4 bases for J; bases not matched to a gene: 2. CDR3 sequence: CASSDPGGYGYTF. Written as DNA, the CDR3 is TGTGCCAGCAGTGACCCAGGGGGCTATGGCTACACCTTC.

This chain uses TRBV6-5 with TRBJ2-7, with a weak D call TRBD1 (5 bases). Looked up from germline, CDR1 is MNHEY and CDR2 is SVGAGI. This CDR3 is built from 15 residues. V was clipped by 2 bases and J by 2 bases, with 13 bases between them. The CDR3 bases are TGTGCCAGCAGTTACGCGGCAGGGCGCCCCTACGAGCAGTACTTC. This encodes CASSYAAGRPYEQYF.

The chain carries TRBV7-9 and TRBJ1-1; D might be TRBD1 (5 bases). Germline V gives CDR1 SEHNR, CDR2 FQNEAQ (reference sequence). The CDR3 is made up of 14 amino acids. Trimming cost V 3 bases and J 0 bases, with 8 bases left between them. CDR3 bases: TGTGCCAGCAGCTTCGGAGGGGTGAACACTGAAGCTTTCTTT. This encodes CASSFGGVNTEAFF.

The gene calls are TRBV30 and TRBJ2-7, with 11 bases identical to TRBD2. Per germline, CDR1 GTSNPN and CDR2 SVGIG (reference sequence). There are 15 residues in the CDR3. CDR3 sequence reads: CAVEVVAGGTGEQYF. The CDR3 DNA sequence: TGTGCTGTTGAGGTAGTAGCGGGGGGGACGGGGGAGCAGTACTTC.

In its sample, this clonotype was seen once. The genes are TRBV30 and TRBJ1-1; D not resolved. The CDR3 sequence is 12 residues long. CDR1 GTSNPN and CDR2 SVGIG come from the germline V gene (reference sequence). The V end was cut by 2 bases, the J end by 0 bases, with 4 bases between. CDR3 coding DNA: TGTGCCTGGAGTCATATGAACACTGAAGCTTTCTTT. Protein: CAWSHMNTEAFF.

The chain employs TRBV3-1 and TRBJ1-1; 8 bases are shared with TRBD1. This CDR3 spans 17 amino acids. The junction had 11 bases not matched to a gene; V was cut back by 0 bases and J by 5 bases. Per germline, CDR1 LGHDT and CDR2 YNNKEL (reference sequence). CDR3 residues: CASSQDFGAGGLTEAFF. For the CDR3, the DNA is TGTGCCAGCAGCCAAGATTTCGGGGCAGGGGGCTTAACTGAAGCTTTCTTT.

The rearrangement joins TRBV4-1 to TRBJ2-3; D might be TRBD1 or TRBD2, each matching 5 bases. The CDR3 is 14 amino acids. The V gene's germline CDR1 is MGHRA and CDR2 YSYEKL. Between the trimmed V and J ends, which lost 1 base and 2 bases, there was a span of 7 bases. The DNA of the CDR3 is TGCGCCAGCAGCCAAGTGGGGGACACAGATACGCAGTATTTT. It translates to CASSQVGDTDTQYF.

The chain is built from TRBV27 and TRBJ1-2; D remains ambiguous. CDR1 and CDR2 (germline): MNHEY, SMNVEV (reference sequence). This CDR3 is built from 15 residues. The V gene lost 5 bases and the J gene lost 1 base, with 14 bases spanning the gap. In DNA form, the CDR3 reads TGTGCCAGCAGTCCCCAAGAGCTTAGTAACTATGGCTACACCTTC. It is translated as CASSPQELSNYGYTF.

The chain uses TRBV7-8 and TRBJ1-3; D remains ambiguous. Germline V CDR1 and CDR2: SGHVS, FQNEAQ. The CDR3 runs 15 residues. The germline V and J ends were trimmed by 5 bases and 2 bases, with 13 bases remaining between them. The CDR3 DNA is TGTGCCAGCAGCCTCACCGGAGTTGCTGGAAACACCATATATTTT. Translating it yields CASSLTGVAGNTIYF.

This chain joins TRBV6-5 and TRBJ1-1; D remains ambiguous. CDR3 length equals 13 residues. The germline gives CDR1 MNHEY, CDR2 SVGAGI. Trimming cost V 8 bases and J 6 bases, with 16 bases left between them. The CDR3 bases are TGTGCCAGCGAGGCTGTTTTCGGTGCTGAAGCTTTCTTT. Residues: CASEAVFGAEAFF.

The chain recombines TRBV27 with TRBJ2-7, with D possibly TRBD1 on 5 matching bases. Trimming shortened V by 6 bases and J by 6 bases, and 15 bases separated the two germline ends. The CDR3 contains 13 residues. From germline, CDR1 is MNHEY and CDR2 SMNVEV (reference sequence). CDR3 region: CASRVTGGLEQYF. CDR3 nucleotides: TGTGCCAGCAGGGTAACAGGTGGTCTCGAGCAGTACTTC.